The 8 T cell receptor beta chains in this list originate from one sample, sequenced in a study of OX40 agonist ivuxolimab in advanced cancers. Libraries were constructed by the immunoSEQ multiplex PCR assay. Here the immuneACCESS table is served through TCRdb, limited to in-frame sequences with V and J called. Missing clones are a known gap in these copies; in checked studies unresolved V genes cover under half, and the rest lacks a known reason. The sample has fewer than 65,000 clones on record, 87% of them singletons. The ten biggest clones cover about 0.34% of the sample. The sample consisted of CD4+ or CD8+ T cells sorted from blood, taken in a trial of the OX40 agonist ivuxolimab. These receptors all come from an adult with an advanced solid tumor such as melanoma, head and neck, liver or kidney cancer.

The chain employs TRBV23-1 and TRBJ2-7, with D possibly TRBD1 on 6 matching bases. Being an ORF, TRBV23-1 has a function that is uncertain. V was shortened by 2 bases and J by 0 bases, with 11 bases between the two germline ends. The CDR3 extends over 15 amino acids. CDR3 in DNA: TGCGCCAGCAGTCAACCGGACAGAAGCTCCTACGAGCAGTACTTC. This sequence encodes CASSQPDRSSYEQYF.

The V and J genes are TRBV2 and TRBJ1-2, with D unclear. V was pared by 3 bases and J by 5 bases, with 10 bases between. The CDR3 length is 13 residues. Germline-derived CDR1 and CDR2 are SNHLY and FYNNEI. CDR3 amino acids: CASSERRTYGYTF. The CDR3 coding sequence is TGTGCCAGCAGTGAGCGACGGACTTATGGCTACACCTTC.

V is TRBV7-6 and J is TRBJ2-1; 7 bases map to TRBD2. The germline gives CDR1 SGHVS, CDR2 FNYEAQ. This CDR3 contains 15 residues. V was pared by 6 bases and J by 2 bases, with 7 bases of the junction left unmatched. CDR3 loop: CASSPIAGAYNEQFF. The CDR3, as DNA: TGTGCCAGCAGTCCTATCGCGGGGGCCTACAATGAGCAGTTCTTC. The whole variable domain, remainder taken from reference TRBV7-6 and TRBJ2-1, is GAGVSQSPRYKVTKRGQDVALRCDPISGHVSLYWYRQALGQGPEFLTYFNYEAQQDKSGLPNDRFSAERPEGSISTLTIQRTEQRDSAMYRCASSPIAGAYNEQFFGPGTRLTVL.

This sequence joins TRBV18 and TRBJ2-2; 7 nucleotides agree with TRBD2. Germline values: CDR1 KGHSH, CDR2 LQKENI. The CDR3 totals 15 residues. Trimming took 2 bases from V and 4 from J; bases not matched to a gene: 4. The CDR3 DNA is TGTGCCAGCTCACCAGGGAGGGTTACCACCGGGGAGCTGTTTTTT. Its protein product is CASSPGRVTTGELFF.

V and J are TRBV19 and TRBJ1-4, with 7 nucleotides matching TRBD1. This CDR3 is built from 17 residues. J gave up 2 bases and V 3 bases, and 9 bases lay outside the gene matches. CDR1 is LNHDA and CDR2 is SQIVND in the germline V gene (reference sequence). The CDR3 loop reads CASSMGGRGGTNEKLFF. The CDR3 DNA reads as TGTGCCAGTAGTATGGGTGGCAGGGGGGGGACTAATGAAAAACTGTTTTTT. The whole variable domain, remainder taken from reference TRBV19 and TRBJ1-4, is DGGITQSPKYLFRKEGQNVTLSCEQNLNHDAMYWYRQDPGQGLRLIYYSQIVNDFQKGDIAEGYSVSREKKESFPLTVTSAQKNPTAFYLCASSMGGRGGTNEKLFFGSGTQLSVL.

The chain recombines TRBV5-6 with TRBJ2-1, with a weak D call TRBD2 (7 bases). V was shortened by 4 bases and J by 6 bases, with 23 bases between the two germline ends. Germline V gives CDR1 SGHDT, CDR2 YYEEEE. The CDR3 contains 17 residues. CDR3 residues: CASSLEWVGGAGNEQFF. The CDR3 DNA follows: TGTGCCAGCAGCCTCGAATGGGTAGGGGGGGCAGGCAATGAGCAGTTCTTC.

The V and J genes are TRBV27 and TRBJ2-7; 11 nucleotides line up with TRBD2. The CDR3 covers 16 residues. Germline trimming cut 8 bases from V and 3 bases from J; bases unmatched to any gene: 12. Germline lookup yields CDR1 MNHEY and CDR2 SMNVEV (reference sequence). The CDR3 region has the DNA TGTGCCAGCCGGGACACCAGACTAGCGGGGAGCTACGAGCAGTACTTC. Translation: CASRDTRLAGSYEQYF.

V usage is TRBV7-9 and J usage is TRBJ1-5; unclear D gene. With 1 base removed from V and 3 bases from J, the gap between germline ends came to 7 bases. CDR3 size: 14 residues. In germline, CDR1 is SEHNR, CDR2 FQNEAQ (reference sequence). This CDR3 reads CASSLGGLNQPQHF. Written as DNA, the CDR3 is TGTGCCAGCAGCTTAGGAGGTCTCAATCAGCCCCAGCATTTT.